The present TCR beta chain was sequenced within a study of T cells in localized non-small cell lung cancer. Study results and caveats: Multi-region tumor sequencing was not done, so intratumor heterogeneity could not be excluded. Median around 56 top-100 tumor clones were shared with paired adjacent lung. Maximal T cell clonality occurred in uninvolved adjacent lung, with tumor ranking below it.

As regards this clone: Its specificity is not known.

TCRdb keeps only in-frame clones here, not all; method: immunoSEQ multiplex PCR. Of 5,000 or so clones in the sample, about 40% are singletons; the top ten hold more than 8%. The CDR3 spans 14 residues. Trimming left V 0 bases short and J 4 bases short, with 11 bases between. In germline, CDR1 is SGHRS, CDR2 YFSETQ. V and J are TRBV5-1 and TRBJ2-7; D call uncertain. The sequences come from lung tumor tissue, collected before any cancer treatment. The clonotype comes from a male donor aged 60 or over with stage I squamous cell lung carcinoma. The chain's CDR3 is CASSLVYPIYEQYF. DNA for the CDR3: TGCGCCAGCAGCTTGGTTTACCCGATTTACGAGCAGTACTTC.